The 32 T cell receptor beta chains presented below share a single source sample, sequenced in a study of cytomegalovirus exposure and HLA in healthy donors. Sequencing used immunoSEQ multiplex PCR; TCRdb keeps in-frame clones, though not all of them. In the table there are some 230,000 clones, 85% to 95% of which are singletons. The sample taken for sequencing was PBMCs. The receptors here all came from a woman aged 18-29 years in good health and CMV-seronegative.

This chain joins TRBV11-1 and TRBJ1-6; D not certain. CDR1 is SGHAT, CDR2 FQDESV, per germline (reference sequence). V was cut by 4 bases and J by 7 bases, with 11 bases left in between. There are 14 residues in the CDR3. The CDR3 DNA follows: TGTGCCAGCAGCTCCCGCCCACAGAATTCACCCCTCCACTTT. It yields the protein CASSSRPQNSPLHF.

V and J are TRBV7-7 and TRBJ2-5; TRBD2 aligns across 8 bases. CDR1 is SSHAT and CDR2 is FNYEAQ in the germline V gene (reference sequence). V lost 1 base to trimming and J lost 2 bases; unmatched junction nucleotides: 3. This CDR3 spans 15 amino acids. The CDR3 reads CASSLGTSLQETQYF. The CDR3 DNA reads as TGTGCCAGCAGCTTAGGGACTAGCTTGCAAGAGACCCAGTACTTC.

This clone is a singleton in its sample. CDR3 residues: CASSQEGWAGSNQPQHF. The CDR3 DNA reads as TGCGCCAGCAGCCAAGAAGGGTGGGCAGGGAGCAATCAGCCCCAGCATTTT. The genes are TRBV4-1 and TRBJ1-5; TRBD1 might be the D (5 bases). Trimming cost V 0 bases and J 1 base, with 13 bases left between them. Germline V gives CDR1 MGHRA, CDR2 YSYEKL. The CDR3 is 17 amino acids.

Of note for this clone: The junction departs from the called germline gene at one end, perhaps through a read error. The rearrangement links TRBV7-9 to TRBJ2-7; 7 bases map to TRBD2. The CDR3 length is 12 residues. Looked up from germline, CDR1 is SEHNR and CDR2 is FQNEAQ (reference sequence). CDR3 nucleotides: TGTGCCAGGCCCCCCGCGGGGGAGGGAAGTAACTTC. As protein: CARPPAGEGSNF.

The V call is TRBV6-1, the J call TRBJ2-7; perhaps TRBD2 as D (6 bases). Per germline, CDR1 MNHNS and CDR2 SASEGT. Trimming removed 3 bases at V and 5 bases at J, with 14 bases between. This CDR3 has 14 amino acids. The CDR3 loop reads CASSEGTLGHEQYF. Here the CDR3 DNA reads TGTGCCAGCAGTGAGGGGACTTTGGGGCACGAGCAGTACTTC.

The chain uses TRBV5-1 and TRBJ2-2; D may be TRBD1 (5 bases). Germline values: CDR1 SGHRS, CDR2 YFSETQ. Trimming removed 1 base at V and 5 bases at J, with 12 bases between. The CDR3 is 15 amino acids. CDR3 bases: TGCGCCAGCAGCTTGCAGGGTTCAAGTACCGGGGAGCTGTTTTTT. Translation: CASSLQGSSTGELFF.

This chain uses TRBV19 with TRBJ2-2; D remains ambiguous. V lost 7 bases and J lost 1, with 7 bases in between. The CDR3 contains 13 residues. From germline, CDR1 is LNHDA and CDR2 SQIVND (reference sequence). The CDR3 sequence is CASMGRNTGELFF. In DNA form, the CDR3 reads TGTGCCAGTATGGGCAGGAACACCGGGGAGCTGTTTTTT.

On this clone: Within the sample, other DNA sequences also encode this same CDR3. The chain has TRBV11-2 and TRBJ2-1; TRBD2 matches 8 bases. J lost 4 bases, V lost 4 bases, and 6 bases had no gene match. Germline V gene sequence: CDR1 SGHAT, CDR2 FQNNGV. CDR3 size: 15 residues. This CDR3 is CASSYLAGVYNEQFF. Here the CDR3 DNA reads TGTGCCAGCAGCTATCTAGCGGGCGTATACAATGAGCAGTTCTTC. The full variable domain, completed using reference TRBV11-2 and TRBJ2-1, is EAGVAQSPRYKIIEKRQSVAFWCNPISGHATLYWYQQILGQGPKLLIQFQNNGVVDDSQLPKDRFSAERLKGVDSTLKIQPAKLEDSAVYLCASSYLAGVYNEQFFGPGTRLTVL.

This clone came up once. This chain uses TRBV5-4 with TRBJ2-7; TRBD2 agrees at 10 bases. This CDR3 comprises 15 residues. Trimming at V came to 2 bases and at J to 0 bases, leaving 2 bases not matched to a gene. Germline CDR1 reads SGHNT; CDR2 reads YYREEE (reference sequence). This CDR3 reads CASSFLAGGSYEQYF. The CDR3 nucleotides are TGTGCCAGCAGCTTTTTAGCGGGAGGCTCCTACGAGCAGTACTTC. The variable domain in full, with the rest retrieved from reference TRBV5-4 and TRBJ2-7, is ETGVTQSPTHLIKTRGQQVTLRCSSQSGHNTVSWYQQALGQGPQFIFQYYREEENGRGNFPPRFSGLQFPNYSSELNVNALELDDSALYLCASSFLAGGSYEQYFGPGTRLTVT.

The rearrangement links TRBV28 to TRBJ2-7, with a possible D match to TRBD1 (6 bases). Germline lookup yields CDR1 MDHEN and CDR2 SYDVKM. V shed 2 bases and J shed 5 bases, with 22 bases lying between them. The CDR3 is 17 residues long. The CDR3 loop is CASSLIGGSVFQDEQYF. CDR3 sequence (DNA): TGTGCCAGCAGTTTAATAGGGGGTTCGGTCTTCCAGGACGAGCAGTACTTC.

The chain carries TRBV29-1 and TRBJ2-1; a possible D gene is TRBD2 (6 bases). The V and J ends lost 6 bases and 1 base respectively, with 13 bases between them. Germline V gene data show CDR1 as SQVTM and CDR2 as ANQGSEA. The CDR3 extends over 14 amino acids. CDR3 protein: CSVGRAGSYNEQFF. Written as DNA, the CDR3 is TGCAGCGTCGGGCGGGCGGGGTCCTACAATGAGCAGTTCTTC.

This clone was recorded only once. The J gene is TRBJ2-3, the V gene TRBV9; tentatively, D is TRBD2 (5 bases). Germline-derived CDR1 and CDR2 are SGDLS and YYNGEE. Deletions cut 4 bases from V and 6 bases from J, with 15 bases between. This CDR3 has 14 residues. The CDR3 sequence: CASSLRAVSDTQYF. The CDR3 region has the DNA TGTGCCAGCAGCCTCCGAGCGGTTTCGGATACGCAGTATTTT.

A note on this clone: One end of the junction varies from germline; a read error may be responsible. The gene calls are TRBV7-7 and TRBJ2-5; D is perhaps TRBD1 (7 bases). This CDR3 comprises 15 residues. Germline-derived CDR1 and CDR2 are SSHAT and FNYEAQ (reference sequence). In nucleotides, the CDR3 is TGTGCTAGCAGCCCAACAGGGGAGGTACGCGAGACCCAGTACTTC. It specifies CASSPTGEVRETQYF. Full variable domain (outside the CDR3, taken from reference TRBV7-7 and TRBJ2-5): GAGVSQSPRYKVTKRGQDVTLRCDPISSHATLYWYQQALGQGPEFLTYFNYEAQPDKSGLPSDRFSAERPEGSISTLTIQRTEQRDSAMYRCASSPTGEVRETQYFGPGTRLLVL.

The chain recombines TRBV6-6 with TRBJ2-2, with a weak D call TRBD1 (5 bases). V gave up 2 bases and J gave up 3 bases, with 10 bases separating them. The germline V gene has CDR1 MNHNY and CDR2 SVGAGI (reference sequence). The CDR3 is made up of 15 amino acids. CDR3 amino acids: CASSYQGSDTGELFF. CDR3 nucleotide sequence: TGTGCCAGCAGTTACCAGGGTTCGGACACCGGGGAGCTGTTTTTT.

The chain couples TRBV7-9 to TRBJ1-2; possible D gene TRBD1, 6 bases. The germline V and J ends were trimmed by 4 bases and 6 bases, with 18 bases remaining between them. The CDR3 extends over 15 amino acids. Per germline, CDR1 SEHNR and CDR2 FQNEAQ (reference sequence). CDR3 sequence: CASSSEGGLGDGYTF. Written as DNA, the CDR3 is TGTGCCAGCAGCTCCGAGGGGGGGCTGGGAGATGGCTACACCTTC.

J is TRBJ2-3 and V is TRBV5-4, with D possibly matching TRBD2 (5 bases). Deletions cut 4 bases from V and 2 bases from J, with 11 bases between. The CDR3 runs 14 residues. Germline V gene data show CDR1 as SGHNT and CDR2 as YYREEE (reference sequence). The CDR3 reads CASSRGLYTDTQYF. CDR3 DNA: TGTGCCAGCAGCAGAGGACTTTACACAGATACGCAGTATTTT.

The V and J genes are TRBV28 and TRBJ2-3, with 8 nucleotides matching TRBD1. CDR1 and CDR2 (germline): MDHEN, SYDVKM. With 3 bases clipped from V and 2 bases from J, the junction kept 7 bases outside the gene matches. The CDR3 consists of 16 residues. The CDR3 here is CASSLTGAGSTDTQYF. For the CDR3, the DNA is TGTGCCAGCAGTTTGACAGGGGCCGGTTCCACAGATACGCAGTATTTT.

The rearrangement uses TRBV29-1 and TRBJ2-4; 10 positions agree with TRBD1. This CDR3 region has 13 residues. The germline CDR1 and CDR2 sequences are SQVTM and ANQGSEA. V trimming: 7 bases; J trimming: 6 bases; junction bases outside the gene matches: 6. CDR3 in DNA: TGCAGCGCTAGACAGGGGGCGGGAAACATTCAGTACTTC. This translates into CSARQGAGNIQYF.

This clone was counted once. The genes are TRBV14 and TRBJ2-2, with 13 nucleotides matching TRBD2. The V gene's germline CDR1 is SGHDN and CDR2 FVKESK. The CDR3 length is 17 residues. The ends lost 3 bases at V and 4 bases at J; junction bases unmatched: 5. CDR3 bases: TGTGCCAGCAGCCACGGGACTAGCGGGACTTTCACCGGGGAGCTGTTTTTT. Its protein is CASSHGTSGTFTGELFF.

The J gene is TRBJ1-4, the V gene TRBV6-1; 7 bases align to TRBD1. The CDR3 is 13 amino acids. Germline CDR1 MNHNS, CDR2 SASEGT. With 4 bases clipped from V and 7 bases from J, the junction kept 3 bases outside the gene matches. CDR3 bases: TGTGCCAGCAGTGGGTGGGACAGTGAAAAACTGTTTTTT. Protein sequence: CASSGWDSEKLFF.

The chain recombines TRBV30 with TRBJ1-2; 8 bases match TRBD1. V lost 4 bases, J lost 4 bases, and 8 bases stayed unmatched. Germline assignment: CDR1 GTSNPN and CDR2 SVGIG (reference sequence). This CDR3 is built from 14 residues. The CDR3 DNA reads TGTGCCTGGATTCCAATAGGGACAGGCTATGGCTACACCTTC. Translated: CAWIPIGTGYGYTF.

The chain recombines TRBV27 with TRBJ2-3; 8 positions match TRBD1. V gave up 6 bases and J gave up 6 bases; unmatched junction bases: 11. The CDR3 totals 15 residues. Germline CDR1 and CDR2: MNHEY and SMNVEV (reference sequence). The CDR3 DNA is TGTGCCAGCAGCTCGCCGACAGGGGCGTGGGATACGCAGTATTTT. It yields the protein CASSSPTGAWDTQYF.

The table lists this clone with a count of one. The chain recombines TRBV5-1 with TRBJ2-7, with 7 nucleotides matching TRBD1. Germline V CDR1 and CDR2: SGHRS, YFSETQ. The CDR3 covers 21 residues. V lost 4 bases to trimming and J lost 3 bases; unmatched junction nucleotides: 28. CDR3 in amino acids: CASSNGQDPSLVGRGHYEQYF. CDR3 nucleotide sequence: TGCGCCAGCAGCAACGGACAGGACCCCTCCCTAGTGGGAAGGGGACACTACGAGCAGTACTTC.

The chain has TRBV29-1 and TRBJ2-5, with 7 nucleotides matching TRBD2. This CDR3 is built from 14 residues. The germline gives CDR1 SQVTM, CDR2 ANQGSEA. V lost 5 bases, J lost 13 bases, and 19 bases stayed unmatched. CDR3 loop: CSVSTGGDGQNLYF. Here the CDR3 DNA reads TGCAGCGTTTCCACTGGGGGGGACGGCCAAAATTTGTACTTC.

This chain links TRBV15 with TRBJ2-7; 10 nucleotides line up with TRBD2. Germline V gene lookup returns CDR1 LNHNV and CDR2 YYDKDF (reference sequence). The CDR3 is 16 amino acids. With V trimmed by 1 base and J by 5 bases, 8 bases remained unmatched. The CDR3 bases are TGTGCCACCAGCAGAGTACTCCTAGCGGGAGAGAACGAGCAGTACTTC. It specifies CATSRVLLAGENEQYF.

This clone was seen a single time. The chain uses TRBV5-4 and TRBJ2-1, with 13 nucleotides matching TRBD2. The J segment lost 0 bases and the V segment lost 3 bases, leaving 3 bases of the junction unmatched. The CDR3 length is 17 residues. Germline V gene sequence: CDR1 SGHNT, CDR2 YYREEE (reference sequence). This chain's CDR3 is CASSSGLAGVSYNEQFF. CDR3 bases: TGTGCCAGCAGCTCTGGACTAGCGGGAGTCTCCTACAATGAGCAGTTCTTC.

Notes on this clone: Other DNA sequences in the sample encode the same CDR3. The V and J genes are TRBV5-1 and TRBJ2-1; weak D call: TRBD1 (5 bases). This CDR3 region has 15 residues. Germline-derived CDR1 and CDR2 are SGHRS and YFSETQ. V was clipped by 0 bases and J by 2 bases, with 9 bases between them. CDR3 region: CASSLDSGTYNEQFF. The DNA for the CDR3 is TGCGCCAGCAGCTTGGATTCAGGGACCTACAATGAGCAGTTCTTC.

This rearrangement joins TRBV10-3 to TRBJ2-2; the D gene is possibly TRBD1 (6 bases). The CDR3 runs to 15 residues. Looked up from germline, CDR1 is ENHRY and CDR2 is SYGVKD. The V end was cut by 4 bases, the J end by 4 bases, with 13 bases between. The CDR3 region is CAISVTLTGTGELFF. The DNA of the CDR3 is TGTGCCATCAGTGTTACCTTGACAGGCACCGGGGAGCTGTTTTTT.

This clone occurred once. CDR3 in DNA: TGCGCCAGCAGCTTGGCTCTAGCGGGAGCCGTCTACGAGCAGTACTTC. It encodes CASSLALAGAVYEQYF. The V and J genes are TRBV5-1 and TRBJ2-7; 10 bases agree with TRBD2. In germline, CDR1 is SGHRS, CDR2 YFSETQ. The CDR3 covers 16 residues. The J segment lost 3 bases and the V segment lost 0 bases, leaving 6 bases of the junction unmatched.

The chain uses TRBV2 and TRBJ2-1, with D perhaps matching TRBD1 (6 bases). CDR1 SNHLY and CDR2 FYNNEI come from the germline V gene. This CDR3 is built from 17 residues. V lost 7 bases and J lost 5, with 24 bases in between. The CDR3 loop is CASTFRQASLFDNEQFF. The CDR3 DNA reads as TGTGCCAGCACCTTCCGACAGGCTAGCTTATTCGACAATGAGCAGTTCTTC.

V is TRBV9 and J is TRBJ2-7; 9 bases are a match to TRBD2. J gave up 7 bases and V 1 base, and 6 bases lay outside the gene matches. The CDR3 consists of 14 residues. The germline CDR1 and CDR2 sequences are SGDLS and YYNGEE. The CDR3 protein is CASSVFELAGEQYF. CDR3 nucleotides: TGTGCCAGCAGCGTATTCGAACTAGCGGGTGAGCAGTACTTC.

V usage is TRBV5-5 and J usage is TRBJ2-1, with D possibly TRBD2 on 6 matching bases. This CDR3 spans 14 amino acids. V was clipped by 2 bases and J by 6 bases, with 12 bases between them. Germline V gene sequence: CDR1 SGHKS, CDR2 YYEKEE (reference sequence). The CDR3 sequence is CASSFLLAFNEQFF. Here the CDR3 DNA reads TGTGCCAGCAGCTTTTTACTAGCTTTCAATGAGCAGTTCTTC.